Detailed here is one T cell receptor (beta chain). Trimming pared 1 base from V and 1 base from J, leaving 8 bases between. The CDR3 runs 14 residues. Per the germline V gene, CDR1 is SGHRS and CDR2 is YFSETQ. Seattle's enrolled individuals joined amid active infection and were then monitored longitudinally. This entry belongs to a study of blood T cell repertoires in COVID-19. Overall study context: Samples taken during acute and convalescent COVID-19 were collected in the United States, Italy and Spain. The cDNA or gDNA used as material had been derived from T cells, B-cell-depleted T cells, or PBMCs.

Profiling relied on immunoSEQ multiplex PCR, and the TCRdb table lists in-frame clones only, not all of them. This sample has about 26,000 clones, with 75% to 90% found just once. The source material was peripheral blood. The receptor's source is a woman aged 80 or over with COVID-19, enrolled during active disease. V gene TRBV5-1 combines with J gene TRBJ1-1; TRBD1 is a possible D gene (5 bases). This CDR3 is CASSLQGGNTEAFF. DNA of the CDR3: TGCGCCAGCAGCTTGCAGGGCGGGAACACTGAAGCTTTCTTT.